This T cell receptor (beta chain) was identified in a study of beta chain features in type 1 diabetes. Overall study context: Patients did not differ from healthy donors in age, gender or cell yield.

Regarding the study as a whole: Type 1 diabetes patients had TCRB CDR3s that were shorter (moderately but significantly so) in all four CD4+ subsets.

TCRB transcripts that were expressed got sequenced, as all of the isolated RNA had been reverse transcribed. Naive, central memory and regulatory T cell samples produced a mean of about 3.5 million reads. Sequencing was performed with immunoSEQ multiplex PCR; in TCRdb, only in-frame clones are kept and a portion is missing. In the table there are roughly 400,000 clones, about 15% of which are singletons. This clone appeared a few times. The antigen is unknown. The CDR3 is made up of 16 amino acids. CDR1 is SGHRS, CDR2 YFSETQ, per germline. J was trimmed by 7 bases and V by 1 base; bases with no gene match: 10.

The chain has TRBV5-1 and TRBJ2-1; 8 positions agree with TRBD1. The TCR sequence derives from a man aged 30-40 years in good health. Sequenced input: naive CD4+ T cells from blood. The CDR3 region is CASSLTGGTPLNEQFF. The CDR3 DNA is TGCGCCAGCAGCTTGACAGGGGGGACACCCCTTAATGAGCAGTTCTTC.